The rows below give T cell receptor beta chains drawn from one sample of a study of PD-L1 blockade in urothelial cancer. Profiling relied on immunoSEQ multiplex PCR, and the TCRdb table lists in-frame clones only, not all of them. The sample shows some 45,000 clones, around 89% of them seen only once. The source was PBMCs, collected around atezolizumab (anti-PD-L1) treatment. Receptors were obtained from a man at least 80 years old with urothelial cancer. CDR3s include the opening cysteine and the closing phenylalanine or tryptophan. Fields, in order: clone size, D gene, V gene, J gene, CDR3 DNA, CDR3 protein. A D gene is named only where the DNA matches it firmly. Clone size appears in some rows only: once, few, many, or a class for an expanded clone.

once	TRBD1	TRBV6-1	TRBJ2-3	TGTGCCAGCAGTGACCGACAGGGGCTCACAGATACGCAGTATTTT	CASSDRQGLTDTQYF
-	-	TRBV6-5	TRBJ1-2	TGTGCCAGCAGTTACTCGGCACAGGGCCATGGCTACACCTTC	CASSYSAQGHGYTF
once	-	TRBV27	TRBJ1-2	TGTGCCAGCAGTTTATCGAGCGGCCGATCTAACTATGGCTACACCTTC	CASSLSSGRSNYGYTF
-	TRBD1	TRBV6-5	TRBJ2-7	TGTGCCAGCAGTTACTCGGGACAGGGACCCTACGAGCAGTACTTC	CASSYSGQGPYEQYF
-	TRBD1	TRBV18	TRBJ1-2	TGTGCCAGCTCACCACAAGGGACAGGGATAGGCTATGGCTACACCTTC	CASSPQGTGIGYGYTF
-	TRBD1	TRBV9	TRBJ1-3	TGTGCCAGCAGCCGCGAAGGGACAGGCCCTCGCTCTGGAAACACCATATATTTT	CASSREGTGPRSGNTIYF
-	TRBD1	TRBV19	TRBJ2-5	TGTGCCAGTAGTCACCCGGGACAGGGTATTCAAGAGACCCAGTACTTC	CASSHPGQGIQETQYF
-	-	TRBV30	TRBJ2-3	TGTGCCTGGAGCCGGGACACAAGCACAGATACGCAGTATTTT	CAWSRDTSTDTQYF
-	-	TRBV18	TRBJ2-1	TGTGCCAGCTCCCTTTCGCGGCCGAGCTCCTACAATGAGCAGTTCTTC	CASSLSRPSSYNEQFF
once	TRBD1	TRBV7-9	TRBJ1-5	TGTGCCAGCAGCTTGGGTAGGGCAGGGGGCAGCAATCAGCCCCAGCATTTT	CASSLGRAGGSNQPQHF
-	-	TRBV19	TRBJ2-4	TGTGCCAGTAGTATACGCGAATTAGCCAAAAACATTCAGTACTTC	CASSIRELAKNIQYF
-	-	TRBV5-1	TRBJ1-1	TGCGCCAGCAGCTTGTTGCCGGGAACTGAAGCTTTCTTT	CASSLLPGTEAFF
-	TRBD2	TRBV27	TRBJ2-7	TGTGCCAGCAGTTCTTTAGCGGGAGGGCGTCGGGAGCAGTACTTC	CASSSLAGGRREQYF
-	TRBD1	TRBV5-4	TRBJ1-4	TGTGCCAGCAGCGCCCCGGGTCAGGGGGGCGAGAATGAAAAACTGTTTTTT	CASSAPGQGGENEKLFF
once	-	TRBV30	TRBJ1-1	TGTGCCTGGAGTGAGCAGGGTAACACTGAAGCTTTCTTT	CAWSEQGNTEAFF
-	TRBD1	TRBV2	TRBJ2-7	TGTGCCAGCAGTGTGGGGACAGGGGGTTCCTACGAGCAGTACTTC	CASSVGTGGSYEQYF
-	-	TRBV5-1	TRBJ2-5	TGCGCCAGCAGCTTGGGGTATAGCGGTAGGCAAGAGACCCAGTACTTC	CASSLGYSGRQETQYF
once	-	TRBV6-1	TRBJ2-7	TGTGCCAGCAGAGGGGGGGGGATGGCCTACGAGCAGTACTTC	CASRGGGMAYEQYF
-	-	TRBV6-6	TRBJ2-2	TGTGCCAGCAGTTCCTCCGGCGGGACCCGAGACGGGGAGCTGTTTTTT	CASSSSGGTRDGELFF
-	TRBD1	TRBV29-1	TRBJ1-2	TGCAGCGTTGAAGGACAGGGGGCGCGGGGCTACACCTTC	CSVEGQGARGYTF
-	-	TRBV4-1	TRBJ1-4	TGCGCCAGCAGCCGGAAGGACAGAACTAATGAAAAACTGTTTTTT	CASSRKDRTNEKLFF
-	TRBD1	TRBV28	TRBJ1-2	TGTGCCAGCAGTTTCCCCTGGCAGGGGGACTATGGCTACACCTTC	CASSFPWQGDYGYTF
once	TRBD1	TRBV5-1	TRBJ1-2	TGCGCCAGCAGCTTGCAGGGGGATGGCTACACCTTC	CASSLQGDGYTF
-	-	TRBV2	TRBJ2-1	TGTGCCAGCAGTGCCCTAAACAATGAGCAGTTCTTC	CASSALNNEQFF
once	-	TRBV4-3	TRBJ1-1	TGCGCCAGCAGCCTTAACGGGGGTGAAGCTTTCTTT	CASSLNGGEAFF
-	TRBD1	TRBV10-3	TRBJ1-5	TGTGCCATCAGCCCACAGGGGAATCAGCCCCAGCATTTT	CAISPQGNQPQHF